One sample yielded the 25 T cell receptor beta chains listed below, sequenced in a study of cytomegalovirus exposure and HLA in healthy donors. Use of 60 Vbeta and 13 Jbeta primers characterized the PCR. Profiled with immunoSEQ multiplex PCR; TCRdb holds only in-frame clones, not every one. This table has over 85,000 clones, roughly two thirds appearing once. What was sequenced was PBMCs. These receptors came from a man in his forties or fifties in good health and CMV-seronegative.

This clone has more than one count but fewer than ten. The chain couples TRBV4-1 to TRBJ2-1, with 9 bases that match TRBD2. The V gene's germline CDR1 is MGHRA and CDR2 YSYEKL. V shed 4 bases, J shed 12 bases, and the junction held 16 bases outside the gene matches. CDR3 length: 16 residues. CDR3 sequence: CASSRSQAGGRDWQFF. DNA for the CDR3: TGCGCCAGCAGCCGTTCCCAAGCGGGGGGTCGGGATTGGCAGTTCTTC.

This chain connects TRBV6-5 to TRBJ1-2, with D possibly TRBD1 on 5 matching bases. This CDR3 comprises 15 residues. Germline-derived CDR1 and CDR2 are MNHEY and SVGAGI. The V end lost 2 bases, the J end lost 9 bases, and 19 bases lay between the germline ends. The DNA for the CDR3 is TGTGCCAGCAGTTACACAGGAGTTGGTTCAGAGCGCTACACCTTC. This translates into CASSYTGVGSERYTF.

The chain combines TRBV6-5 with TRBJ1-6; D might be TRBD1 (6 bases). This CDR3 is built from 15 residues. The V and J ends lost 8 bases and 1 base respectively, with 12 bases between them. In germline, CDR1 is MNHEY, CDR2 SVGAGI. DNA of the CDR3: TGTGCCAGCGGCCTTACAGGGTCCTATAATTCACCCCTCCACTTT. This translates into CASGLTGSYNSPLHF.

The chain joins TRBV13 to TRBJ2-3, with 7 bases lining up with TRBD1. The ends lost 6 bases at V and 3 bases at J; junction bases unmatched: 9. Germline V gene sequence: CDR1 PRHDT, CDR2 FYEKMQ (reference sequence). The CDR3 sequence is 15 residues long. The CDR3: CASSPTGTVTDTQYF. In DNA form, the CDR3 reads TGTGCCAGCAGTCCCACCGGGACAGTTACAGATACGCAGTATTTT.

The V call is TRBV30, the J call TRBJ2-5; 13 nucleotides match TRBD2. The CDR3 consists of 16 residues. V was pared by 0 bases and J by 5 bases, with 6 bases of the junction left unmatched. The germline V gene encodes CDR1 GTSNPN and CDR2 SVGIG (reference sequence). CDR3 residues: CAWSVGLAGVRETQYF. In DNA, the CDR3 is TGTGCCTGGAGTGTAGGACTAGCGGGGGTTAGGGAGACCCAGTACTTC.

The genes are TRBV5-1 and TRBJ2-1, with a possible D match to TRBD2 (5 bases). V lost 0 bases and J 6 bases, leaving 10 bases between the germline ends. Germline assignment: CDR1 SGHRS and CDR2 YFSETQ. This CDR3 contains 14 residues. As DNA, the CDR3 is TGCGCCAGCAGCTTGGTTTTAGCGTTCAATGAGCAGTTCTTC. This encodes CASSLVLAFNEQFF.

The CDR3 DNA reads TGTGCCAGCAGCTTAACACCCGGAGCGGGCTACCACGAGCAGTACTTC. Translating it yields CASSLTPGAGYHEQYF. V and J are TRBV7-9 and TRBJ2-7, with D tentatively TRBD2 (6 bases). Trimming left V 2 bases short and J 5 bases short, with 19 bases between. Germline loops: CDR1 SEHNR, CDR2 FQNEAQ (reference sequence). The CDR3 runs 16 residues.

This chain uses TRBV4-3 with TRBJ2-5, with TRBD1 as a possible D gene (5 bases). V lost 1 base and J lost 1, with 16 bases in between. The CDR3 has 17 residues. Germline CDR1 reads LGHNA; CDR2 reads YSLEER. The CDR3 DNA sequence: TGCGCCAGCAGCCAAGGGCCCGCCTACGACAGCCAAGAGACCCAGTACTTC. Translation: CASSQGPAYDSQETQYF.

CDR3 region: CASSVGDTIYEQYF. The CDR3 DNA reads TGTGCCAGCAGTGTAGGGGACACTATATACGAGCAGTACTTC. The chain has TRBV6-1 and TRBJ2-7; possibly TRBD1 for D (6 bases). CDR3 length equals 14 residues. From germline, CDR1 is MNHNS and CDR2 SASEGT. Trimming pared 4 bases from V and 4 bases from J, leaving 14 bases between.

The V call is TRBV4-1, the J call TRBJ2-5, with TRBD2 as a possible D gene (6 bases). V lost 0 bases, J lost 3 bases, and 8 bases lay in between. Germline V gene lookup returns CDR1 MGHRA and CDR2 YSYEKL. The CDR3 spans 14 residues. CDR3: CASSQEGGEETQYF. For the CDR3, the DNA is TGCGCCAGCAGCCAAGAGGGAGGTGAAGAGACCCAGTACTTC.

This chain links TRBV6-5 with TRBJ2-5, with D perhaps TRBD2 (6 bases). CDR1 is MNHEY, CDR2 SVGAGI, per germline. This CDR3 has 15 residues. Trimming removed 3 bases from V and 4 bases from J, with 15 bases in between. The CDR3 sequence: CASSYSSTGVETQYF. CDR3 nucleotide sequence: TGTGCCAGCAGTTATTCCTCTACGGGGGTAGAGACCCAGTACTTC.

The V and J genes are TRBV5-1 and TRBJ2-2, with TRBD1 identical over 7 bases. J was trimmed by 6 bases and V by 2 bases; bases with no gene match: 4. Germline V lookup: CDR1 SGHRS, CDR2 YFSETQ. The CDR3 loop spans 14 amino acids. In DNA, the CDR3 is TGCGCCAGCAGCTTAGGGGGCGAAGCCGGGGAGCTGTTTTTT. It translates to CASSLGGEAGELFF.

This clone was picked up a small number of times. The chain carries TRBV5-1 and TRBJ1-4; the D is unclear. The CDR3 runs 16 residues. V lost 2 bases, J lost 7 bases, and 18 bases lay in between. The germline V gene encodes CDR1 SGHRS and CDR2 YFSETQ. CDR3 loop: CASSFNSLSRAEKLFF. The CDR3 DNA is TGCGCCAGCAGCTTTAACTCGCTGTCGCGCGCTGAAAAACTGTTTTTT.

V gene TRBV5-1 combines with J gene TRBJ1-1, with TRBD1 identical over 11 bases. The length of the CDR3 is 18 residues. CDR1 and CDR2 (germline): SGHRS, YFSETQ. J lost 1 base, V lost 4 bases, and 12 bases had no gene match. Here the CDR3 DNA reads TGCGCCAGCAGCAGGGCCGGGACAGGGGGTCTGAAGAACACTGAAGCTTTCTTT. Its protein is CASSRAGTGGLKNTEAFF.

This chain links TRBV27 with TRBJ1-5; 9 nucleotides agree with TRBD1. Germline values: CDR1 MNHEY, CDR2 SMNVEV (reference sequence). With V trimmed by 5 bases and J by 4 bases, 9 bases remained unmatched. There are 16 residues in the CDR3. The CDR3 bases are TGTGCCAGCAGTCTAGACAGGACAGGGGAGAATCAGCCCCAGCATTTT. Amino acid sequence: CASSLDRTGENQPQHF.

The CDR3 region is CASSLHQGADLFYGYTF. The CDR3, as DNA: TGTGCCAGCAGCCTTCATCAGGGGGCGGACCTATTCTATGGCTACACCTTC. This sequence joins TRBV14 and TRBJ1-2; 8 bases are shared with TRBD1. Germline loops: CDR1 SGHDN, CDR2 FVKESK. The V and J ends lost 4 bases and 4 bases, in that order; junction bases with no gene match: 14. This CDR3 region has 17 residues. Supplemented by reference TRBV14 and TRBJ1-2, the full variable domain reads EAGVTQFPSHSVIEKGQTVTLRCDPISGHDNLYWYRRVMGKEIKFLLHFVKESKQDESGMPNNRFLAERTGGTYSTLKVQPAELEDSGVYFCASSLHQGADLFYGYTFGSGTRLTVV.

CDR3 in DNA: TGTGCCAGCGGTCCGGGACAGTCCTACGAGCAGTACTTC. Protein product: CASGPGQSYEQYF. The gene calls are TRBV9 and TRBJ2-7; TRBD1 matches at 7 bases. The V gene end was trimmed by 7 bases and the J gene end by 1 base; junction bases not matched to a gene: 5. This CDR3 is built from 13 residues. Germline assignment: CDR1 SGDLS and CDR2 YYNGEE. Full variable domain (missing parts from reference TRBV9 and TRBJ2-7): DSGVTQTPKHLITATGQRVTLRCSPRSGDLSVYWYQQSLDQGLQFLIQYYNGEERAKGNILERFSAQQFPDLHSELNLSSLELGDSALYFCASGPGQSYEQYFGPGTRLTVT.

This clone came up a few times. J is TRBJ1-5 and V is TRBV28; TRBD1 might be the D (6 bases). The CDR3 contains 17 residues. V lost 5 bases and J lost 0, with 17 bases in between. CDR1 is MDHEN, CDR2 SYDVKM, per germline. CDR3 bases: TGTGCCAGCAGTCCTCCCGGGACAAAATATAGCAATCAGCCCCAGCATTTT. Residues: CASSPPGTKYSNQPQHF.

The chain has TRBV27 and TRBJ1-3; 10 positions match TRBD1. J gave up 0 bases and V 9 bases, and 11 bases lay outside the gene matches. The CDR3 sequence is 17 residues long. CDR1 is MNHEY, CDR2 SMNVEV, per germline (reference sequence). CDR3 amino acids: CARPGQGPLLSGNTIYF. Here the CDR3 DNA reads TGTGCCAGACCGGGACAGGGGCCCTTACTCTCTGGAAACACCATATATTTT.

This clone was seen more than once but under ten times. This chain connects TRBV7-9 to TRBJ2-1; 9 positions match TRBD1. J was trimmed by 5 bases and V by 6 bases; bases with no gene match: 5. Germline loops: CDR1 SEHNR, CDR2 FQNEAQ (reference sequence). The CDR3 length is 14 residues. In nucleotides, the CDR3 is TGTGCCAGCAGTCACCGGGACAGGGACAATGAGCAGTTCTTC. Its translation: CASSHRDRDNEQFF.

In the case of this clone: The same CDR3 is also encoded by other DNA sequences in this sample. Here the CDR3 DNA reads TGTGCCACCAGCAGAGCCCGGGGGTCTTACGAGCAGTACTTC. The encoded protein is CATSRARGSYEQYF. The chain employs TRBV15 and TRBJ2-7; TRBD2 is a possible D gene (6 bases). V was clipped by 1 base and J by 4 bases, with 11 bases between them. Looked up from germline, CDR1 is LNHNV and CDR2 is YYDKDF (reference sequence). The CDR3 runs to 14 residues. The entire variable domain, with the rest obtained from reference TRBV15 and TRBJ2-7, is as follows: DAMVIQNPRYQVTQFGKPVTLSCSQTLNHNVMYWYQQKSSQAPKLLFHYYDKDFNNEADTPDNFQSRRPNTSFCFLDIRSPGLGDTAMYLCATSRARGSYEQYFGPGTRLTVT.

There are many counts of this clone. V and J are TRBV5-8 and TRBJ2-1; 8 nucleotides align to TRBD1. Trimming at V came to 3 bases and at J to 11 bases, leaving 10 bases not matched to a gene. In germline, CDR1 is SGHTS, CDR2 YDEGEE. The CDR3 is 14 residues long. CDR3 in DNA: TGTGCCAGCAGCTCCCTCTCAGGGGGCGCGAAGCAGTTCTTC. Its translation is CASSSLSGGAKQFF.

This chain connects TRBV5-1 to TRBJ1-1; 10 bases match TRBD1. Trimming cost V 4 bases and J 4 bases; bases outside gene matches: 1. Germline CDR1 and CDR2: SGHRS and YFSETQ. There are 13 residues in the CDR3. For the CDR3, the DNA is TGCGCCAGCAGCCGGACAGGGGGCACTGAAGCTTTCTTT. Protein: CASSRTGGTEAFF.

This chain uses TRBV18 with TRBJ2-2; D call uncertain. V shed 4 bases and J shed 2 bases, with 20 bases lying between them. CDR3 size: 18 residues. Germline V lookup: CDR1 KGHSH, CDR2 LQKENI. As DNA, the CDR3 is TGTGCCAGCTCACGAACGACCGCTGGAATAGCTAACACCGGGGAGCTGTTTTTT. It yields the protein CASSRTTAGIANTGELFF.

This clone was picked up a small number of times. The chain joins TRBV30 to TRBJ1-2; no clear D. CDR1 GTSNPN and CDR2 SVGIG come from the germline V gene (reference sequence). This CDR3 contains 12 residues. The V end was cut by 1 base, the J end by 4 bases, with 7 bases between. The CDR3 DNA is TGTGCCTGGAGTGAGGGAGGCTATGGCTACACCTTC. Translating gives CAWSEGGYGYTF.